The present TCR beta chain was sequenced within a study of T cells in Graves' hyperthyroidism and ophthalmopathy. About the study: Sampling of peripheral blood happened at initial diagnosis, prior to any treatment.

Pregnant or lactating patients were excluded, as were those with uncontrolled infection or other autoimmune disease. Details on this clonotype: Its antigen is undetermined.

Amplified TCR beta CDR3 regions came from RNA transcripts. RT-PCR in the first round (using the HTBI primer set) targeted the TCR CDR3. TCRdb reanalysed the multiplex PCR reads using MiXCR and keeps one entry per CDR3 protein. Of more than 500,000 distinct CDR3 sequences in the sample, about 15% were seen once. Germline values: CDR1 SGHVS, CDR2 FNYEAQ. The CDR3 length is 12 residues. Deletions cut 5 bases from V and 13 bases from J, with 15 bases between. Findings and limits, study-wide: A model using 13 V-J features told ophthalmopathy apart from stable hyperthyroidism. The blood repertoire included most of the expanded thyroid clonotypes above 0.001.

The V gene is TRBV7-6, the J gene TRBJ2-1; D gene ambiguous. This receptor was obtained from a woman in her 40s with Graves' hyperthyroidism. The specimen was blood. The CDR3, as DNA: TGTGCCAGCAGCCAACCGACGGGTGAACAGTTCTTC. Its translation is CASSQPTGEQFF.